This T cell receptor beta chain was captured in a study of shared clonotypes between healthy human individuals. TCRdb's table, derived via immunoSEQ multiplex PCR, lists solely in-frame clones and lacks some. The sample includes 900,000 to 1,200,000 clones, around 82% of them seen just once. Sequenced: memory CD4+ T cells from PBMCs. Subset in this sample: CD45RA-negative fraction. The receptor was isolated from a man younger than 35 in good health. Some clones in this sample may be carry-over from other donors' samples.

The CDR3 coding sequence is TGTGCCAGCGAAGCGGGAGATCAGGTCGGGGAGCTGTTTTTT. This codes for CASEAGDQVGELFF. This chain connects TRBV6-5 to TRBJ2-2; TRBD2 agrees at 8 bases. J was trimmed by 7 bases and V by 8 bases; bases with no gene match: 9. CDR3 size: 14 residues. Per germline, CDR1 MNHEY and CDR2 SVGAGI.